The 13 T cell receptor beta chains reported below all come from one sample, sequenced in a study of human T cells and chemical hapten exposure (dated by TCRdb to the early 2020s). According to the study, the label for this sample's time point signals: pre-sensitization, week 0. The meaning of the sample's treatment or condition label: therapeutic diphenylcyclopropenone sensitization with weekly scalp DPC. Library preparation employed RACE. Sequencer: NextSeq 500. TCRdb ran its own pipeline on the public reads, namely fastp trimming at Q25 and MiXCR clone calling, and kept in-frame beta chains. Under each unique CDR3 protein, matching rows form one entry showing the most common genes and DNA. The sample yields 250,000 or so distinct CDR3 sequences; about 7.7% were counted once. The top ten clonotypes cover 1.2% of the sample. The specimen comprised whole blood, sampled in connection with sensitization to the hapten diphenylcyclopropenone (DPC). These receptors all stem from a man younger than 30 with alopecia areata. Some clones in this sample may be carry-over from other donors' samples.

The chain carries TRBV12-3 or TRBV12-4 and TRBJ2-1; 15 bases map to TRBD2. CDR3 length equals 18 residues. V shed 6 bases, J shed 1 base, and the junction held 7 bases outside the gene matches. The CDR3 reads CASSLGLAGGLSYNEQFF. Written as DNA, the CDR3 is TGTGCCAGCAGCCTGGGACTAGCGGGGGGACTATCCTACAATGAGCAGTTCTTC.

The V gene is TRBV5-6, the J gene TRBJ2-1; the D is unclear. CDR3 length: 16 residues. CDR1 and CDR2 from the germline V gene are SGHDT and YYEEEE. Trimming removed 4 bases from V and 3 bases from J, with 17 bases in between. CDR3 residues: CASSLDIGRIYNEQFF. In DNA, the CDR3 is TGTGCCAGCAGCCTAGATATCGGACGGATCTACAATGAGCAGTTCTTC.

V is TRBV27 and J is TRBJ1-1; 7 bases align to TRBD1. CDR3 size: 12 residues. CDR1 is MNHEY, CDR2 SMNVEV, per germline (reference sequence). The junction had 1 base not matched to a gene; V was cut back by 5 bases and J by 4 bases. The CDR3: CASSTGATEAFF. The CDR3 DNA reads TGTGCCAGCAGTACAGGGGCCACTGAAGCTTTCTTT.

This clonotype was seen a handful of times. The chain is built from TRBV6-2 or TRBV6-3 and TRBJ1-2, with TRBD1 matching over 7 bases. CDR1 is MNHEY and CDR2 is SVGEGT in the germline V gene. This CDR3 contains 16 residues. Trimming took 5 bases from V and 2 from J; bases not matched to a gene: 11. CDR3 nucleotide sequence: TGTGCCAGCAGTGGCGGGACAGCGTCCCCGAACTATGGCTACACCTTC. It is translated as CASSGGTASPNYGYTF.

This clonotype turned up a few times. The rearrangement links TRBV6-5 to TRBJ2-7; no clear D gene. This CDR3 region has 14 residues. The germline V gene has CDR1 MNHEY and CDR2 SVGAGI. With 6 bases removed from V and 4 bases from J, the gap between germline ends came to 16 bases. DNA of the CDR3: TGTGCCAGCAGAATAGACCGGGTCTCGTACGAGCAGTACTTC. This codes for CASRIDRVSYEQYF.

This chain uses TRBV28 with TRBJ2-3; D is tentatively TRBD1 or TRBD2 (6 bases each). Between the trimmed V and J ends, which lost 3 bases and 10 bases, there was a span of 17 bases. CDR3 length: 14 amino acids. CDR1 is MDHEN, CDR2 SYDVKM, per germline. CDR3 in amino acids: CASSFSGAHGAQYF. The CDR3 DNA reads TGTGCCAGCAGTTTTTCGGGGGCGCATGGAGCGCAGTATTTT.

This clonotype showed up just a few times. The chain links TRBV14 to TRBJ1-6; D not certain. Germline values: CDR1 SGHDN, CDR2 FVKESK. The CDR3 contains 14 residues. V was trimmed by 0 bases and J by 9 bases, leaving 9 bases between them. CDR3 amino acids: CASSQEALRSPLHF. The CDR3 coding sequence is TGTGCCAGCAGCCAAGAGGCTCTGCGTTCACCCCTCCACTTT.

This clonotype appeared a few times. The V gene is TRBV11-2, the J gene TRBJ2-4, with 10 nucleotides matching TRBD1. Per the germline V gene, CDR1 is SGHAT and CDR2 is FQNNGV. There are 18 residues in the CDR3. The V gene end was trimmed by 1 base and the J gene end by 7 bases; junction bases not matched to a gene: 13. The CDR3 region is CASSLVVDRGPKPNIQYF. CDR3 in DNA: TGTGCCAGCAGCTTAGTGGTAGACAGGGGGCCTAAACCGAACATTCAGTACTTC.

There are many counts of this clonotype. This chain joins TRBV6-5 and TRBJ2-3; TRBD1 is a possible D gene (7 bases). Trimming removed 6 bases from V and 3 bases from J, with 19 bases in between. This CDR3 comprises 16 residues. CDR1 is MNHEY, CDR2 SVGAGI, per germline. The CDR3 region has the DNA TGTGCCAGCAGAAGTTGGAGGGGGCGTGGGACAGATACGCAGTATTTT. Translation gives CASRSWRGRGTDTQYF.

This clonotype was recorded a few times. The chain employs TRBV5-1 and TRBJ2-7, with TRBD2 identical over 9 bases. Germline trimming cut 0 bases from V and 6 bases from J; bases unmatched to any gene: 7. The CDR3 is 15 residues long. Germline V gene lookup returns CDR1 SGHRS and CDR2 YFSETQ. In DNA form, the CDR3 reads TGCGCCAGCAGCTTGGAGGTAGCGGGGGCCTCCGAGCAGTACTTC. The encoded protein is CASSLEVAGASEQYF.

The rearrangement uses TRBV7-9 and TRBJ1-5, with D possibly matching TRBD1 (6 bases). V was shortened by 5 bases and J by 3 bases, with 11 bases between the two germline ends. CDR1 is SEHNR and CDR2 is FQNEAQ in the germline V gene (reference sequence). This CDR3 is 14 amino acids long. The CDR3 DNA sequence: TGTGCCAGCAGCGAGACAGGTTACAATCAGCCCCAGCATTTT. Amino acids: CASSETGYNQPQHF.

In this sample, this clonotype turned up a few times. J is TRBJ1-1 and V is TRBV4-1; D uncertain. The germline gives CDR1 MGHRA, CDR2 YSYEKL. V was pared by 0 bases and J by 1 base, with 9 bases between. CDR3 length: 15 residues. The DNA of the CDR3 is TGCGCCAGCAGCCAAGATCTCCGCGGGAACACTGAAGCTTTCTTT. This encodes CASSQDLRGNTEAFF.

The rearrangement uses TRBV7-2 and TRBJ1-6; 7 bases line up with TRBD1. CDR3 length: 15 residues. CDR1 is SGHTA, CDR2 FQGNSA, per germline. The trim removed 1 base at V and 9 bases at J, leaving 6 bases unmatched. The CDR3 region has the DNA TGTGCCAGCAGCTTAGTAGGGGGCGTTAGTTCACCCCTCCACTTT. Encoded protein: CASSLVGGVSSPLHF. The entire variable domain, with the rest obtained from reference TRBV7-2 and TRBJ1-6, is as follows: GAGVSQSPSNKVTEKGKDVELRCDPISGHTALYWYRQSLGQGLEFLIYFQGNSAPDKSGLPSDRFSAERTGGSVSTLTIQRTQQEDSAVYLCASSLVGGVSSPLHFGNGTRLTVT.